The rows below give T cell receptor beta chains drawn from one sample of a study of T cell responses to AZD1222 COVID-19 vaccine. Only in-frame clones appear in the TCRdb table, and some are missing; sequencing was by immunoSEQ multiplex PCR. This sample has 65,000 to 90,000 clones, with 88% found just once. This specimen consisted of peripheral blood, obtained on day 0 of AZD1222 vaccination. These receptors all come from an adult in good health. Both conserved end residues are part of each CDR3. The D gene is left open where the match is weak. Rows give clone size only sometimes, using once, few, many, or a class for an expanded clone.

abundance	v_gene	j_gene	d_gene	CDR3nt	CDR3aa
NA	TRBV5-1	TRBJ2-7	NA	TGCGCCAGCAGCTTGGAGCGGCAGGGTGTAGGCGAGCAGTACTTC	CASSLERQGVGEQYF
NA	TRBV28	TRBJ2-7	TRBD1	TGTGCCAGCAGTCATGGATTTGGACAGGGGGCTTCCGAGCAGTACTTC	CASSHGFGQGASEQYF
NA	TRBV28	TRBJ2-5	TRBD1	TGTGCCAGCAGTACACGCCGTACAGGGGTGGAGACCCAGTACTTC	CASSTRRTGVETQYF
NA	TRBV7-9	TRBJ2-7	NA	TGTGCCAGCAGCTTGAAAGGGTTCCACGAGCAGTACTTC	CASSLKGFHEQYF
NA	TRBV2	TRBJ1-5	NA	TGTGCCAGCAGTGAAGCGGGGCCGGGCCAGCCCCAGCATTTT	CASSEAGPGQPQHF
NA	TRBV2	TRBJ1-5	NA	TGTGCCAGCAGTGACCCAGGCACAGATCAGCCCCAGCATTTT	CASSDPGTDQPQHF
NA	TRBV9	TRBJ2-2	TRBD2	TGTGCCAGCAGCGTAGCCCCAGCGGGAGGGAGAACCGGGGAGCTGTTTTTT	CASSVAPAGGRTGELFF
NA	TRBV4-1	TRBJ2-3	TRBD2	TGCGCCAGCAGCCCTTCGCTCGGGACTAGCGGGGGGCGGGGAGATACGCAGTATTTT	CASSPSLGTSGGRGDTQYF
few	TRBV29-1	TRBJ1-1	NA	TGCAGCGTTGATGGGGCCATGAACACTGAAGCTTTCTTT	CSVDGAMNTEAFF
NA	TRBV4-1	TRBJ2-7	TRBD1	TGCGCCAGCAGCCAAGGGGGGTGGACAGGGTCCTACGAGCAGTACTTC	CASSQGGWTGSYEQYF
NA	TRBV5-8	TRBJ2-3	NA	TGTGCCAGCAGCTTTGGGGGGGCTCATGGAGATACGCAGTATTTT	CASSFGGAHGDTQYF
NA	TRBV6-5	TRBJ1-3	NA	TGTGCCAGCAGTTATTCAAGATCTGGAAACACCATATATTTT	CASSYSRSGNTIYF
NA	TRBV19	TRBJ2-1	TRBD1	TGTGCCAGTAGTATAAACAGGGGGAGCCACAATGAGCAGTTCTTC	CASSINRGSHNEQFF
NA	TRBV7-9	TRBJ2-7	TRBD1	TGTGCCAGCAGCTCCGAGGACAGGGCTTTGGAGCAGTACTTC	CASSSEDRALEQYF